The T cell receptor (beta chain) under discussion was sequenced for a study of control samples from healthy donors and cancer patients. Sequenced by immunoSEQ multiplex PCR; TCRdb stores in-frame clones only, minus some. Of 80,000 to 100,000 clones listed, 70% to 90% are singletons. This CDR3 contains 14 residues. V shed 6 bases and J shed 0 bases, with 8 bases lying between them. Germline lookup yields CDR1 SNHLY and CDR2 FYNNEI. The receptor's source is a man aged 25 to 40 in good health. The J gene is TRBJ2-2, the V gene TRBV2; D ambiguous. Source material: blood. This CDR3 reads CASRPDSNTGELFF. DNA for the CDR3: TGTGCCAGCAGGCCCGATTCGAACACCGGGGAGCTGTTTTTT.